This paragraph reports one TCR beta chain. Its antigen is not identified. It was RNA transcripts that yielded the amplified TCR beta CDR3 regions. HTBI primers were the set used in a first-round RT-PCR of the TCR CDR3. MiXCR, run by TCRdb on the multiplex PCR reads, gives a single entry per CDR3 protein. The sample holds 500,000 to 550,000 distinct CDR3 sequences, just under 20% seen once. The source of the sample is a study of T cells in Graves' hyperthyroidism and ophthalmopathy. Findings of the study overall: Clonotypes that were expanded in thyroid above 0.001 mostly appeared in blood too.

This CDR3 spans 15 amino acids. Germline-derived CDR1 and CDR2 are DFQATT and SNEGSKA (reference sequence). V was clipped by 0 bases and J by 4 bases; unmatched bases: 5. Uncontrolled infection, other autoimmune disease, pregnancy or lactation excluded patients. This clonotype was obtained from a man in his forties with Graves' ophthalmopathy. The sequenced material came from blood. This chain links TRBV20-1 with TRBJ2-3, with 9 positions matching TRBD2. CDR3 nucleotides: TGCAGTGCTAGAGATGCGGGGGGGCCAGCAGATACGCAGTATTTT. Its protein is CSARDAGGPADTQYF.